This T cell receptor (beta chain) appears in the sequencing data of a study of breast tumors, draining lymph nodes, adjacent tissues. General study results and limits: Data only fit, rather than demonstrated, lymph node origin of most tumor T cells.

Breast cancer patients provided tissue from their axillary draining lymph nodes. As concerns this clonotype: What it recognizes is unknown.

TCRdb redid the calling of the multiplex PCR reads with MiXCR, one entry per CDR3 protein. Seen here are about 230,000 distinct CDR3 sequences, 32% observed once, and the top ten hold about 1.4%. Germline V gene sequence: CDR1 SGHDT, CDR2 YYEEEE. Trimming took 2 bases from V and 8 from J, leaving 26 bases between them. The CDR3 is made up of 18 amino acids. J is TRBJ2-1 and V is TRBV5-6, with D perhaps being TRBD1 or TRBD2 (6 bases each). The sample was axillary lymph node tissue. The clonotype was recovered from a female donor with breast cancer. Some clones in this sample may be carry-over from other donors' samples. In nucleotides, the CDR3 is TGTGCCAGCAGCTTTGGGGGACCGACTGAGCCCCGGGGGCATGAGCAGTTCTTC. This encodes CASSFGGPTEPRGHEQFF.